This is a list of T cell receptor beta chains from one sample in a study of OX40 agonist ivuxolimab in advanced cancers. The table came from immunoSEQ multiplex PCR; TCRdb's copy has only in-frame clones and leaves some out. The sample lists 82,000 or so clones, roughly 92% occurring once. This material consisted of CD4+ or CD8+ T cells sorted from blood, taken in a trial of the OX40 agonist ivuxolimab. These receptors were obtained from an adult with an advanced solid tumor such as melanoma, head and neck, liver or kidney cancer. CDR3s include the opening cysteine and the closing phenylalanine or tryptophan. Fields, in order: D gene, J gene, clone size, V gene, CDR3 DNA, CDR3 protein. D genes are given only for firm matches. Rows give clone size only sometimes, using once, few, many, or a class for an expanded clone.

d_call: NA
j_call: TRBJ2-1
clone_size: once
v_call: TRBV6-6
cdr3_nt: TGTGCCAGCAGCCACAGGGAAAACAATGAGCAGTTCTTC
cdr3_aa: CASSHRENNEQFF

d_call: TRBD1
j_call: TRBJ2-3
clone_size: NA
v_call: TRBV6-5
cdr3_nt: TGTGCCAGCAGGGGGACAGGGGGCTGGGATACGCAGTATTTT
cdr3_aa: CASRGTGGWDTQYF

d_call: NA
j_call: TRBJ2-3
clone_size: NA
v_call: TRBV2
cdr3_nt: TGTGCCTCAAGACCGAGGGTGGCCCAGGAAACTGATACGCAGTATTTT
cdr3_aa: CASRPRVAQETDTQYF

d_call: NA
j_call: TRBJ1-2
clone_size: NA
v_call: TRBV5-5
cdr3_nt: TGTGCCAGCAGCTTGGGAGGCAGCCTCAGAGGTCTTGGTGGCTACACCTTC
cdr3_aa: CASSLGGSLRGLGGYTF

d_call: NA
j_call: TRBJ1-2
clone_size: NA
v_call: TRBV30
cdr3_nt: TGTGCCTGGGGGACCGTCGGGGGTGGCTACACCTTC
cdr3_aa: CAWGTVGGGYTF

d_call: NA
j_call: TRBJ2-3
clone_size: NA
v_call: TRBV15
cdr3_nt: TGTGCCACCAGCGGAGGGGGGTTAAGAGGATCAGATACGCAGTATTTT
cdr3_aa: CATSGGGLRGSDTQYF

d_call: TRBD2
j_call: TRBJ2-1
clone_size: NA
v_call: TRBV18
cdr3_nt: TGTGCCAGCTCACCACTACCCGGGACTAGCGGGAGGGCGTCTAATGAGCAGTTCTTC
cdr3_aa: CASSPLPGTSGRASNEQFF

d_call: NA
j_call: TRBJ1-2
clone_size: NA
v_call: TRBV5-6
cdr3_nt: TGTGCCAGCAGGACACAGGTGAGCGAGGGCTACACCTTC
cdr3_aa: CASRTQVSEGYTF

d_call: NA
j_call: TRBJ2-7
clone_size: NA
v_call: TRBV10-3
cdr3_nt: TGTGCCATCAGTGAACCGGGAATGCGCGGGCCCAGCTCCTACGAGCAGTACTTC
cdr3_aa: CAISEPGMRGPSSYEQYF

d_call: NA
j_call: TRBJ1-3
clone_size: few
v_call: TRBV7-9
cdr3_nt: TGTGCCAGCATCCCGATGGGACACACCATATATTTT
cdr3_aa: CASIPMGHTIYF

d_call: NA
j_call: TRBJ2-6
clone_size: NA
v_call: TRBV5-8
cdr3_nt: TGTGCCACGTGGAGGTTCCCCCCTGGGGCCAACGTCCTGACTTTC
cdr3_aa: CATWRFPPGANVLTF

d_call: TRBD2
j_call: TRBJ2-5
clone_size: NA
v_call: TRBV7-9
cdr3_nt: TGTGCCAGCACCCCCCGGGCGGGAGGGGAAGAGACCCAGTACTTC
cdr3_aa: CASTPRAGGEETQYF

d_call: NA
j_call: TRBJ1-4
clone_size: NA
v_call: TRBV7-9
cdr3_nt: TGTGCCAGCAGCTTAGGTGGGCGGGAAAATGAAAAACTGTTTTTT
cdr3_aa: CASSLGGRENEKLFF

d_call: TRBD1
j_call: TRBJ2-4
clone_size: NA
v_call: TRBV19
cdr3_nt: TGTGCCAGTAGCTCCCAGGGGGCGGGCAAAAACATTCAGTACTTC
cdr3_aa: CASSSQGAGKNIQYF

d_call: NA
j_call: TRBJ2-7
clone_size: few
v_call: TRBV18
cdr3_nt: TGTGCCAGCTCACCACTTCAAACCCAGTCCGGCTACGAGCAGTACTTC
cdr3_aa: CASSPLQTQSGYEQYF

d_call: NA
j_call: TRBJ1-6
clone_size: NA
v_call: TRBV4-1
cdr3_nt: TGCGCCAGCAGCCAAGTAAGGTCGGCAGACCATAGAAATAATTCACCCCTCCACTTT
cdr3_aa: CASSQVRSADHRNNSPLHF

d_call: NA
j_call: TRBJ1-3
clone_size: NA
v_call: TRBV6-6
cdr3_nt: TGTGCCAGCACCGGGACACTAGGAAACACCATATATTTT
cdr3_aa: CASTGTLGNTIYF

d_call: NA
j_call: TRBJ2-2
clone_size: once
v_call: TRBV1
cdr3_nt: TGCACCACGTATAAGGGACTACCAACTAACACCGGGGAGCTGTTTTTT
cdr3_aa: CTTYKGLPTNTGELFF

d_call: NA
j_call: TRBJ2-2
clone_size: NA
v_call: TRBV30
cdr3_nt: TGTGCCTGGAGTGTAGTTAGGGACACCGGGGAGCTGTTTTTT
cdr3_aa: CAWSVVRDTGELFF

d_call: NA
j_call: TRBJ1-6
clone_size: NA
v_call: TRBV6-1
cdr3_nt: TGTGCCAGCAGTGAAGACGGGACAAGGCTCCACTTT
cdr3_aa: CASSEDGTRLHF

d_call: NA
j_call: TRBJ1-1
clone_size: NA
v_call: TRBV27
cdr3_nt: TGTGCCAGCAGTCCGTACACAGGGTACACTGAAGCTTTCTTT
cdr3_aa: CASSPYTGYTEAFF

d_call: TRBD1
j_call: TRBJ1-1
clone_size: NA
v_call: TRBV6-4
cdr3_nt: TGTGCCAGCAGGGTAACAGGGGGTGAAGCTTTCTTT
cdr3_aa: CASRVTGGEAFF

d_call: NA
j_call: TRBJ1-4
clone_size: NA
v_call: TRBV5-5
cdr3_nt: TGTGCCAGCAGCTTGATATCGGGGGGCAATGAAAAACTGTTTTTT
cdr3_aa: CASSLISGGNEKLFF

d_call: NA
j_call: TRBJ2-5
clone_size: NA
v_call: TRBV5-4
cdr3_nt: TGTGCCAGCAGCTTGGTAGGGGGGGGGCCGAGAGAGACCCAGTACTTC
cdr3_aa: CASSLVGGGPRETQYF

d_call: NA
j_call: TRBJ1-2
clone_size: NA
v_call: TRBV5-1
cdr3_nt: TGCGCCAGCAGCGAACAACTCCCGGACTATGGCTACACCTTC
cdr3_aa: CASSEQLPDYGYTF

d_call: NA
j_call: TRBJ1-6
clone_size: NA
v_call: TRBV2
cdr3_nt: TGTGCCACCAGGTTGGCTTATAATTCACCCCTCCACTTT
cdr3_aa: CATRLAYNSPLHF

d_call: NA
j_call: TRBJ2-5
clone_size: NA
v_call: TRBV10-3
cdr3_nt: TGTGCCATCAGTGAGTCTGGGACACTTCAAGAGACCCAGTACTTC
cdr3_aa: CAISESGTLQETQYF

d_call: NA
j_call: TRBJ1-4
clone_size: NA
v_call: TRBV18
cdr3_nt: TGTGCCAGCTCCCCTTCGTCAACTAATGAAAAACTGTTTTTT
cdr3_aa: CASSPSSTNEKLFF

d_call: NA
j_call: TRBJ1-4
clone_size: NA
v_call: TRBV6-1
cdr3_nt: TGTGCCAGCAGTCCTCTGCAGGATGAAAAACTGTTTTTT
cdr3_aa: CASSPLQDEKLFF